The clone carrying this T cell receptor (beta chain) is a singleton in its sample. This specimen belongs to a study of shared clonotypes between healthy human individuals. The CDR3 contains 12 residues. The V and J ends lost 5 bases and 6 bases respectively, with 10 bases between them. From germline, CDR1 is SGHAT and CDR2 FQDESV (reference sequence). Naivety among CD8 cells was defined by CD45RO negativity and positive CCR7 selection, thereby excluding terminally differentiated effector memory CD45RA+ cells. The table came from immunoSEQ multiplex PCR; TCRdb's copy has only in-frame clones and leaves some out. The sample shows about 2 million clones, approximately 95% of them seen only once.

The V and J genes are TRBV11-1 and TRBJ1-1; D remains unclear. The TCR comes from a man aged 18 to 29 in good health. The sequenced material came from naive CD8+ T cells sorted from blood. CDR3 in amino acids: CASSPWSSEAFF. The CDR3 bases are TGTGCCAGCAGCCCCTGGTCTTCTGAAGCTTTCTTT.